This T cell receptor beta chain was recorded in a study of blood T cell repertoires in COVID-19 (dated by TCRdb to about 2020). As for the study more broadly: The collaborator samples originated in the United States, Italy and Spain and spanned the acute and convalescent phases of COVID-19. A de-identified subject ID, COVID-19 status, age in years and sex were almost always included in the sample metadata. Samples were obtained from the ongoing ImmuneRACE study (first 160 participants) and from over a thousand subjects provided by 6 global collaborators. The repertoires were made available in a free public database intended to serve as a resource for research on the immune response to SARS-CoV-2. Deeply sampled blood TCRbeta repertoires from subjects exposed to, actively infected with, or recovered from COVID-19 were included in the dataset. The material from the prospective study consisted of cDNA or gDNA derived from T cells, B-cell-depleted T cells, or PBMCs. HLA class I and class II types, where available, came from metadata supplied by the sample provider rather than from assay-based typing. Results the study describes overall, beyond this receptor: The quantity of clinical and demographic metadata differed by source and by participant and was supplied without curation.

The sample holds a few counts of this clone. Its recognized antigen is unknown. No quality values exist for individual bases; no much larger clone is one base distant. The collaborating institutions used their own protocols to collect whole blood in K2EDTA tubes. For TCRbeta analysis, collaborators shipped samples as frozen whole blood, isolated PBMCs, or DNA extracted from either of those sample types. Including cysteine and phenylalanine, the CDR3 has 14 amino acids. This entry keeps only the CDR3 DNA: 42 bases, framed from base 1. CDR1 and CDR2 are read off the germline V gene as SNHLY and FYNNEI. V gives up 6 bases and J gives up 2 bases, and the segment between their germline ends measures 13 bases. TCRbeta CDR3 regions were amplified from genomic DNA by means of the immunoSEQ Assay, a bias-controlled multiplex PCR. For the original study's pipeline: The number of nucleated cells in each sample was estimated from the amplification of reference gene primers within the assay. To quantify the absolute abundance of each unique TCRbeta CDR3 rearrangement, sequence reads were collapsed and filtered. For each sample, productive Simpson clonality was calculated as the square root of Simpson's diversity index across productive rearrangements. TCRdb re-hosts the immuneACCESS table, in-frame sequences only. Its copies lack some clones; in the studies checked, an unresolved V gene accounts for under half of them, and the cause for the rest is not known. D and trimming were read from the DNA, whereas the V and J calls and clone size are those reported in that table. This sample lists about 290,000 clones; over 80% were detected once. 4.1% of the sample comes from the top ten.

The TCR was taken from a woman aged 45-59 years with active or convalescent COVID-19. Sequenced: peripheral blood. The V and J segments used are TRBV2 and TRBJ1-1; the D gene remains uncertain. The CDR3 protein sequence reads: CASRHGDINTEAFF. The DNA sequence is TGTGCCAGCAGGCACGGTGATATCAACACTGAAGCTTTCTTT.